This TCR beta chain is drawn from a study of molecular identifiers for immune sequencing clone quantification. TCRdb itself ran the PCR reads through MiXCR, one entry per CDR3 protein. The table lists approximately 93,000 distinct CDR3 sequences, around 25% of them singletons. The germline V gene has CDR1 DFQATT and CDR2 SNEGSKA (reference sequence). Trimming removed 5 bases from V and 3 bases from J, with 17 bases in between. This CDR3 is built from 15 residues. This TCR was recovered from a human donor in good health. Some libraries in this study had Jurkat cell RNA spiked in. Sequences were obtained from naive CD8+ T cells from blood, with Jurkat cell RNA spiked in. Indicated subset: FACS-sorted CD8+CD4-CCR7+CD45RA+ naive T cells. The rearrangement uses TRBV20-1 and TRBJ2-1; D might be TRBD2 (5 bases). The CDR3 loop reads CSADYSQQLYNEQFF. The DNA for the CDR3 is TGCAGTGCTGACTATTCGCAACAACTCTACAATGAGCAGTTCTTC.